This TCR beta chain stems from a study of blood T cell repertoires in COVID-19 (TCRdb year 2020). In the study overall: Samples from collaborators originated in the United States, Italy and Spain and spanned both the acute and convalescent phases of COVID-19. The material from the prospective study consisted of cDNA or gDNA derived from T cells, B-cell-depleted T cells, or PBMCs. The dataset comprised deeply sampled blood TCRbeta repertoires from subjects exposed to, actively infected with, or recovered from COVID-19. A freely available public database, intended as a resource for researchers studying the immune response to SARS-CoV-2, is where the repertoires were released. The samples were drawn from two sources: the first 160 participants of the ongoing ImmuneRACE study, and 1,200 or so subjects contributed by 6 global collaborators. A de-identified subject ID, COVID-19 status, age in years and sex were almost always included in the sample metadata. Where HLA class I and class II types were available, the types were taken from metadata supplied by the sample provider, not from assay-based typing. On the study overall, not on this receptor specifically: The quantity of clinical and demographic metadata differed by source and by participant and was supplied without curation.

Whole blood was collected in K2EDTA tubes by collaborating institutions according to the institutions' own protocols. For TCRbeta analysis, collaborators shipped samples as frozen whole blood, isolated PBMCs, or DNA extracted from either of those sample types. The junction shows trimming of 7 bases on V and 6 bases on J, plus 12 bases between the germline ends. Spanning cysteine to phenylalanine, the CDR3 consists of 13 amino acids. Only CDR3 DNA remains: 39 bases, in frame from the first base. The germline V gene (reference sequence) supplies CDR1 LNHDA and CDR2 SQIVND. The immunoSEQ Assay, a bias-controlled multiplex PCR, was used to amplify TCRbeta CDR3 regions from genomic DNA. Regarding the original processing steps: The number of nucleated cells in each sample was estimated from the amplification of reference gene primers within the assay. To quantify the absolute abundance of each unique TCRbeta CDR3 rearrangement, sequence reads were collapsed and filtered. For each sample, productive Simpson clonality was calculated as the square root of Simpson's diversity index over productive rearrangements. TCRdb's version of the immuneACCESS table is confined to in-frame rearrangements and falls short of the full clone set. An unresolved V gene accounts for under half of the shortfall where checked; the remainder is of unknown origin. The V and J calls and the clone size are those of that table, but D and trimming were determined from the DNA. Recorded for this sample are approximately 90,000 clones; around nine tenths of them occurred a single time. The ten largest clones take up less than 5% of the sample.

Turning to this clone: There is no known antigen for this receptor. Nothing much larger sits one base from this clone, and base qualities are not available.

This TCR derives from a woman aged 80 or older with acute or convalescent COVID-19. The chain joins TRBV19 to TRBJ2-2, with TRBD1 perhaps the D gene, on 6 matching bases. Source material: peripheral blood. The DNA is TGTGCCAGTACCGCTACAGGGTCCGGGGAGCTGTTTTTT. Translated, it reads CASTATGSGELFF.